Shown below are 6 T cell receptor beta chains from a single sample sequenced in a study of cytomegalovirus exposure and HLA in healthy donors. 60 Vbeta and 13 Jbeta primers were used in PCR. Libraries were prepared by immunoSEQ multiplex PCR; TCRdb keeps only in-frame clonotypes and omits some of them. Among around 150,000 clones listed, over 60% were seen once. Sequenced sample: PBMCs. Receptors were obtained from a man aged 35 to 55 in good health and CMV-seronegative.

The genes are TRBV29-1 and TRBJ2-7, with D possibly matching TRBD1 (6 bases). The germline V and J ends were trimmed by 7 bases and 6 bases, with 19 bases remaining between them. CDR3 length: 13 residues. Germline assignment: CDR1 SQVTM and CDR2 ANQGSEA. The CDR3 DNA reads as TGCAGCGCTATACTGGGCCAAGGGGGCGAGCAGTACTTC. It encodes CSAILGQGGEQYF.

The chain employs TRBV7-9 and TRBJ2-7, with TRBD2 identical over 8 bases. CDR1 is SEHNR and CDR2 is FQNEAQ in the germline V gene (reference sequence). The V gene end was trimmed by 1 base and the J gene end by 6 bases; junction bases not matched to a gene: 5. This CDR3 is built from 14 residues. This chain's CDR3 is CASSLGREGLEQYF. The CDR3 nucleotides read TGTGCCAGCAGCTTAGGTCGGGAGGGCCTCGAGCAGTACTTC.

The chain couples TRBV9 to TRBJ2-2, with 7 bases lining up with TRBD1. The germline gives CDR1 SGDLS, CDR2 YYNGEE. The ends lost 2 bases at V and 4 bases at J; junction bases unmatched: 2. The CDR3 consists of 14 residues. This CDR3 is CASSVTGVTGELFF. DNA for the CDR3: TGTGCCAGCAGCGTCACAGGGGTCACCGGGGAGCTGTTTTTT. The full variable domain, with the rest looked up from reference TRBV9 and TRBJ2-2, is DSGVTQTPKHLITATGQRVTLRCSPRSGDLSVYWYQQSLDQGLQFLIQYYNGEERAKGNILERFSAQQFPDLHSELNLSSLELGDSALYFCASSVTGVTGELFFGEGSRLTVL.

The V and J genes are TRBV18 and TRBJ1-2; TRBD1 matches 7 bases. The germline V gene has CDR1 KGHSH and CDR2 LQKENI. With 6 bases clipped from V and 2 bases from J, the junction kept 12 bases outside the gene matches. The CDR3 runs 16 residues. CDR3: CASSSPGGFWNYGYTF. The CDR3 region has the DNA TGTGCCAGCTCCTCTCCAGGGGGTTTCTGGAACTATGGCTACACCTTC.

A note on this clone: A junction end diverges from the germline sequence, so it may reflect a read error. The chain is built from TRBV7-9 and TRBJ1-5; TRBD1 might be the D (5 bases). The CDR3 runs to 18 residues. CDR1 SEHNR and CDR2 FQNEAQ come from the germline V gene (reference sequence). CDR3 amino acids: CSSSLGLPGGDFNQPQHF. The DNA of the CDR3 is TGTTCCAGCAGCTTAGGCCTCCCGGGGGGAGATTTCAATCAGCCCCAGCATTTT.

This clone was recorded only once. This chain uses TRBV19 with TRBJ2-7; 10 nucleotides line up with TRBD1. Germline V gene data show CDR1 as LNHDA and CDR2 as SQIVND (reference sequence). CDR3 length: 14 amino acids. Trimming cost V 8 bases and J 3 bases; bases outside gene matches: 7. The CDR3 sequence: CASGQGDVFYEQYF. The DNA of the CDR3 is TGTGCCAGTGGACAGGGGGATGTTTTCTACGAGCAGTACTTC.